Listed below are T cell receptor beta chains from one sample, sequenced in a study of T-cell memory formation after mild COVID-19. TCRdb reprocessed the 5' RACE reads via MiXCR and lists one record per CDR3 protein. The repertoire includes 95,000 to 120,000 distinct CDR3 sequences, 22% of them detected once, and roughly two fifths sits in the top ten. The sample consisted of PBMCs or a T cell subset sorted from them (not recorded which). The receptors stem from a man in his late teens or twenties who had mild COVID-19 (a few samples of this study predate the infection). Cell type and time point are not known. CDR3s include the opening cysteine and the closing phenylalanine or tryptophan. Fields, in order: V gene, clone size, D gene, J gene, CDR3 DNA, CDR3 protein. D genes are given only for firm matches. Size tells how often a clone was seen (once, few, many) or the class of an expanded clone, and some rows leave it out.

TRBV7-9	.	.	TRBJ1-2	TGTGCCAGCAGCTCCACAGGGATTGACTATGGCTACACCTTC	CASSSTGIDYGYTF
TRBV4-2	many	TRBD2	TRBJ2-3	TGTGCCAGCAGCCAAGAACCGGGACTAGCGGGAACTAGCACAGATACGCAGTATTTT	CASSQEPGLAGTSTDTQYF
TRBV7-9	few	.	TRBJ2-1	TGTGCCAGCAGCTCCGAGGACTGGAATGAGCAGTTCTTC	CASSSEDWNEQFF
TRBV27	many	.	TRBJ1-3	TGTGCCAGCAGGCTTTCGAGCAACTCTGGAAACACCATATATTTT	CASRLSSNSGNTIYF
TRBV30	.	.	TRBJ2-1	TGTGCCTGGAGTCACCCCGGGCTGCGAGATGAGCAGTTCTTC	CAWSHPGLRDEQFF
TRBV9	.	TRBD1	TRBJ1-6	TGTGCCAGCAGAGTATGGGGACAGGGAGATTCACCCCTCCACTTT	CASRVWGQGDSPLHF
TRBV19	.	.	TRBJ2-3	.	CASSSGLGADTQYF
TRBV3-1	.	TRBD1	TRBJ2-7	TGTGCCAGCAGCCTGATAACTGGGACAGGGGGCGACGAGCAGTACTTC	CASSLITGTGGDEQYF
TRBV29-1	few	.	TRBJ2-5	TGCAGCGTACAACCCAGGGGTCTCGGAGAGACCCAGTACTTC	CSVQPRGLGETQYF
TRBV20-1	.	TRBD1	TRBJ2-2	TGCAGTGCCACGGAGGACAGGGTGAACACCGGGGAGCTGTTTTTT	CSATEDRVNTGELFF
TRBV5-6	few	.	TRBJ1-4	TGTGCCAGCAGCTTCGGGGCAGCAGGGGAAAAACTGTTTTTT	CASSFGAAGEKLFF
TRBV7-9	.	.	TRBJ2-3	TGTGCCAGCAGCCCTCCGCAGGCAGATACGCAGTATTTT	CASSPPQADTQYF
TRBV11-2	few	TRBD2	TRBJ2-1	TGTGCCAGCAGCCCCACGGGACTAGCGGGGGTGACGGCGCAGTTCTTC	CASSPTGLAGVTAQFF
TRBV7-8	.	TRBD2	TRBJ2-1	TGTGCCAGCAGCTTAGTTGGACTAGCGGGGGGGCTTGAGCAGTTCTTC	CASSLVGLAGGLEQFF
TRBV12-3/TRBV12-4	.	.	TRBJ2-7	TGTGCCAGCCAAACCGCCGGGCCTTACTACGAGCAGTACTTC	CASQTAGPYYEQYF
TRBV12-3/TRBV12-4	.	.	TRBJ2-7	TGTGCCAGCGCTATTGTCCTTTCCGAGCAGTACTTC	CASAIVLSEQYF
TRBV4-1	.	.	TRBJ2-4	TGCGCCAGCAGCCAATTCAACGAAAACATTCAGTACTTC	CASSQFNENIQYF
TRBV11-2	.	.	TRBJ2-1	TGTGCCAGCAGCTTAAGGCAGGGATACAATGAGCAGTTCTTC	CASSLRQGYNEQFF
TRBV6-2/TRBV6-3	few	.	TRBJ2-7	TGTGCCAGCAGCCACCTGTTACCCCCAGGGGTATGGCGCGAGCAGTACTTC	CASSHLLPPGVWREQYF
TRBV2	once	.	TRBJ2-7	TGTGCCAGCAGTCGGGACAATGCGTGGGAGCAGTACTTC	CASSRDNAWEQYF
TRBV7-7	.	.	TRBJ2-3	TGTGCTAGCAGCTTAGCGTTCGGGCCCCCTCTTCGCTCAGATACGCAGTATTTT	CASSLAFGPPLRSDTQYF
TRBV7-9	.	.	TRBJ1-1	TGTGCCAGCAGACTCACCACCGCCCGGCGCGGAACTGAAGCTTTCTTT	CASRLTTARRGTEAFF
TRBV4-1	few	TRBD1	TRBJ1-2	TGCGCCAGCAGCCAGCCGGGACAGACTAATTATGGCTACACCTTC	CASSQPGQTNYGYTF
TRBV5-1	.	TRBD1	TRBJ2-1	TGCGCCAGCAGCTTGGCCCCCTCAGGGGGCGTAGAGCAGTTCTTC	CASSLAPSGGVEQFF
TRBV5-1	.	TRBD2	TRBJ2-1	TGCGCCAGCAGCTCAGGACTAGCGGGGACTTCCTACAATGAGCAGTTCTTC	CASSSGLAGTSYNEQFF
TRBV10-3	.	.	TRBJ2-2	TGTGCCATCAGTCCCGATCACTCGAACACCGGGGAGCTGTTTTTT	CAISPDHSNTGELFF
TRBV20-1	.	.	TRBJ2-1	TGCAGTGCTAGAGATGGAGGGAATGAGCAGTTCTTC	CSARDGGNEQFF
TRBV6-1	many	TRBD2	TRBJ2-3	TGTGCCAGCAGTGAAGGGACTAGCCACACAGATACGCAGTATTTT	CASSEGTSHTDTQYF
TRBV10-2	few	.	TRBJ2-5	TGCGCCAGCAGGGGAAGCGAGACCCAGTACTTC	CASRGSETQYF
TRBV7-9	.	TRBD2	TRBJ2-5	TGTGCCAGCAGCTTAGGGGGTAGCGGGGGCCAAGAGACCCAGTACTTC	CASSLGGSGGQETQYF
TRBV7-9	few	.	TRBJ2-5	TGTGCCAGCTCCTCCCTTCCGGGGGGCTTGTCGGAGACCCAGTACTTC	CASSSLPGGLSETQYF
TRBV6-5	many	.	TRBJ1-1	TGTGCCAGCAGTTATAGGAGGGGCCCGGGGGGCACTGAAGCTTTCTTT	CASSYRRGPGGTEAFF
TRBV14	.	.	TRBJ1-2	TGTGCCAGCAGCCAGGGCCTCCTGCAGAGGGTCGACTATGGCTACACCTTC	CASSQGLLQRVDYGYTF
TRBV4-1	.	.	TRBJ2-1	TGCGCCAGCAGCCAAGAGAGGGGGGACAGCTCCTACAATGAGCAGTTCTTC	CASSQERGDSSYNEQFF
TRBV9	few	.	TRBJ2-3	TGTGCCAGCAGCGCATCGACAGGATATACAGATACGCAGTATTTT	CASSASTGYTDTQYF
TRBV7-6	few	TRBD2	TRBJ2-4	TGTGCCAGCAGGCCGTCCGGGGGGAACATTCAGTACTTC	CASRPSGGNIQYF
TRBV7-9	.	.	TRBJ1-1	TGTGCCAGCAGCTTCCCCCGACAGCCAGAAGCTTTCTTT	CASSFPRQPEAFF
TRBV2	few	TRBD1	TRBJ2-7	TGTGCCAGCAGTGTGACAGGGCCCTACGAGCAGTACTTC	CASSVTGPYEQYF
TRBV12-3/TRBV12-4	.	TRBD2	TRBJ2-2	TGTGCCAGCAGTTTGACTAGCGGGGGTCACGGGGAGCTGTTTTTT	CASSLTSGGHGELFF
TRBV7-2	few	TRBD2	TRBJ2-1	TGTGCCAGCAGCTTAGTAGCGGGGGGTTACAATGAGCAGTTCTTC	CASSLVAGGYNEQFF
TRBV11-2	.	.	TRBJ2-5	TGTGCCAGCGGACCGGGACATTCGTACCAAGAGACCCAGTACTTC	CASGPGHSYQETQYF
TRBV10-3	few	.	TRBJ2-2	TGTGCCATCCTAGAAGACTATAACACCGGGGAGCTGTTTTTT	CAILEDYNTGELFF
TRBV13	.	.	TRBJ1-6	TGTGCCAGCAGCTTAGGCCGGACACCTAATTCACCCCTCCACTTT	CASSLGRTPNSPLHF
TRBV5-1	.	TRBD1	TRBJ1-5	TGCGCCAGCAGTTGGGCGGCCAGGGACAGGGAAAATCAGCCCCAGCATTTT	CASSWAARDRENQPQHF
TRBV10-3	.	.	TRBJ2-7	TGTGCCATCAGTGATCCGGACCATAGCTCCTACGAGCAGTACTTC	CAISDPDHSSYEQYF
TRBV7-3	.	.	TRBJ2-2	TGTGCCAGCAGCCCGGGGGCCGGCGGGGAGCTGTTTTTT	CASSPGAGGELFF
TRBV6-5	few	TRBD1	TRBJ2-2	TGTGCCAGCGGGTGGACAGGCTCCACCGGGGAGCTGTTTTTT	CASGWTGSTGELFF
TRBV15	.	TRBD2	TRBJ2-5	TGTGCCACCAGCAGACCCGCACTAGCGGGGGGGAAAGAGACCCAGTACTTC	CATSRPALAGGKETQYF
TRBV29-1	.	TRBD1	TRBJ1-2	TGCAGCGTACGGACAGGGGAGGGTGGCTACACCTTC	CSVRTGEGGYTF
TRBV4-2	.	TRBD1	TRBJ1-5	TGTGCCAGCAGCTTTGGGACAGTAGATCAGCCCCAGCATTTT	CASSFGTVDQPQHF
TRBV9	.	.	TRBJ1-4	TGTGCCAGCCGGGGAAACGATGAAAAACTGTTTTTT	CASRGNDEKLFF
TRBV6-2/TRBV6-3	few	.	TRBJ2-7	TGTGCCAGCGGTCATGTGGGGCCGGACGAGCAGTACTTC	CASGHVGPDEQYF
TRBV2	few	TRBD1	TRBJ1-6	TGTGCCAGCAGTGAAGCGCATCCGACAGGGGGTCCCTCACCCCTCCACTTT	CASSEAHPTGGPSPLHF
TRBV7-9	few	.	TRBJ1-2	TGTGCCAGCACCAGAACCCCCAACTATGGCTACACCTTC	CASTRTPNYGYTF